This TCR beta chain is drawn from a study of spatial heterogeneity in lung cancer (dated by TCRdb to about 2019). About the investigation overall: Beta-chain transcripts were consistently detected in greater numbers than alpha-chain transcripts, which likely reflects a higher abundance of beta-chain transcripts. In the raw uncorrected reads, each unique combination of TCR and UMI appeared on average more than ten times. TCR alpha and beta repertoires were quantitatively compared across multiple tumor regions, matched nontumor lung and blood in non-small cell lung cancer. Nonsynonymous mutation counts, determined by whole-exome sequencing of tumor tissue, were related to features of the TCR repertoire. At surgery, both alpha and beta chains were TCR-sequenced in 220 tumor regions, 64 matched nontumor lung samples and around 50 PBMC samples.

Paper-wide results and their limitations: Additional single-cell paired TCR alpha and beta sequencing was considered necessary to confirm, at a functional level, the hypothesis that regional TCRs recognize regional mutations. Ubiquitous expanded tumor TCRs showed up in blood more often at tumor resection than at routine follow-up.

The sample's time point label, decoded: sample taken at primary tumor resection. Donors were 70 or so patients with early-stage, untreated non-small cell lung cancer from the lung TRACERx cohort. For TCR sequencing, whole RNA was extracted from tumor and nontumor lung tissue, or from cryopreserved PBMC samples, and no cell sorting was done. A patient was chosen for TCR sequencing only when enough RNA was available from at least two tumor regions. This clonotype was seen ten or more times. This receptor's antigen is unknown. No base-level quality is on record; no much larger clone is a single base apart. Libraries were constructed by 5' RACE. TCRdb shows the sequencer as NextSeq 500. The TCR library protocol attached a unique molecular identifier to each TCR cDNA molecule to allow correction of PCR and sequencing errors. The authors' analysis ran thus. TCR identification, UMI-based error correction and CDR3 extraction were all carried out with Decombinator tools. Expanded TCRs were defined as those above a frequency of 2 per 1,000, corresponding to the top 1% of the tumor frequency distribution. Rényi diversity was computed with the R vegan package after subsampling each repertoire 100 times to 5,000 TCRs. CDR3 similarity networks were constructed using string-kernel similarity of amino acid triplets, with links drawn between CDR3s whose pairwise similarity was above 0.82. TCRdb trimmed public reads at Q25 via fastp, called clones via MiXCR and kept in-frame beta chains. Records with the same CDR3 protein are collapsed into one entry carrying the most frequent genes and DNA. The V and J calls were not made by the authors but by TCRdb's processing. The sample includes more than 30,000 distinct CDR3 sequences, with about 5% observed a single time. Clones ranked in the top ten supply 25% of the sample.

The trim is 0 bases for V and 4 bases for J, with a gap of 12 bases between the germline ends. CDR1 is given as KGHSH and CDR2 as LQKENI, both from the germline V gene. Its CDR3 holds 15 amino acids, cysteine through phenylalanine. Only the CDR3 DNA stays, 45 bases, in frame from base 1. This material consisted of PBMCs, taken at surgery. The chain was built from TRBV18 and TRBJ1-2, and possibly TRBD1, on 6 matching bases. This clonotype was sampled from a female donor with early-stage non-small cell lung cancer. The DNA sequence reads TGTGCCAGCTCACCACCGAGGGGGTCGGCCTATGGCTACACCTTC. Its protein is CASSPPRGSAYGYTF.